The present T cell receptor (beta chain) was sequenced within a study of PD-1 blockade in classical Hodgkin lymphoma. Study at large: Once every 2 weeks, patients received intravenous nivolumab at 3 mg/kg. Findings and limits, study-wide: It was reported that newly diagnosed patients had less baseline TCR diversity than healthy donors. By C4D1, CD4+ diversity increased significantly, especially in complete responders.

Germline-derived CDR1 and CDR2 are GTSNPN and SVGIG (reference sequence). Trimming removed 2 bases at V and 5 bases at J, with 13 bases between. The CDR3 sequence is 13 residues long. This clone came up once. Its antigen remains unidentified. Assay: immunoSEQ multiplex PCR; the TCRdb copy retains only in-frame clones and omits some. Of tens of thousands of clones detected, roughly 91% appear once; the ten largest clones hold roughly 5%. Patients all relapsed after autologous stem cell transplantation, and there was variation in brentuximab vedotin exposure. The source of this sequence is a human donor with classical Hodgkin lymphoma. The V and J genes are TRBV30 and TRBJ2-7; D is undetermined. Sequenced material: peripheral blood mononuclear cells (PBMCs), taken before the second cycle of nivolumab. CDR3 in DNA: TGTGCCTGGAGTTTATCAGGTTTCAACGAGCAGTACTTC. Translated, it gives CAWSLSGFNEQYF.